These 25 T cell receptor beta chains were sequenced from one sample in a study of blood T cell repertoires in COVID-19. Data came from immunoSEQ multiplex PCR; TCRdb stores just in-frame clones and leaves some out. The profile shows some 150,000 clones, 80% of them singletons. The sample consisted of peripheral blood. Receptor source: a woman aged 50 to 65 with acute or convalescent COVID-19.

The chain has TRBV10-1 and TRBJ2-3; perhaps TRBD2 as D (6 bases). Germline-derived CDR1 and CDR2 are WNHNN and SYGVQD (reference sequence). Trimming pared 5 bases from V and 3 bases from J, leaving 12 bases between. The CDR3 length is 14 residues. Written as DNA, the CDR3 is TGCGCCAGCAGTCCGGGACTCCTGACAGATACGCAGTATTTT. Translation: CASSPGLLTDTQYF.

This sequence joins TRBV11-3 and TRBJ2-7; D is uncertain. Trimming took 4 bases from V and 0 from J, leaving 22 bases between them. The CDR3 has 18 amino acids. The germline V gene encodes CDR1 SGHNT and CDR2 YENEEA. Here the CDR3 DNA reads TGTGCCAGCAGCTCTCTCCCCCACGGCCTAGAAATCTCCTACGAGCAGTACTTC. This gives the protein CASSSLPHGLEISYEQYF.

The chain is built from TRBV5-1 and TRBJ2-1; D might be TRBD1 (6 bases). CDR1 is SGHRS and CDR2 is YFSETQ in the germline V gene. V shed 0 bases and J shed 3 bases, with 7 bases lying between them. This CDR3 has 14 amino acids. As DNA, the CDR3 is TGCGCCAGCAGCTTGGCAGGGGACTACAATGAGCAGTTCTTC. This gives the protein CASSLAGDYNEQFF.

The V and J genes are TRBV28 and TRBJ1-1, with D tentatively TRBD1 (6 bases). CDR1 and CDR2 (germline): MDHEN, SYDVKM. Trimming shortened V by 2 bases and J by 4 bases, and 11 bases separated the two germline ends. The CDR3 is 14 amino acids. CDR3 sequence reads: CASSLSPQGTEAFF. The CDR3 DNA follows: TGTGCCAGCAGTTTAAGCCCACAGGGCACTGAAGCTTTCTTT.

V gene TRBV7-2 combines with J gene TRBJ2-7; 7 nucleotides align to TRBD2. V lost 1 base, J lost 3 bases, and 6 bases stayed unmatched. Germline V gene sequence: CDR1 SGHTA, CDR2 FQGNSA. The CDR3 runs to 15 residues. CDR3 sequence reads: CASSLEYGGNYEQYF. The CDR3 nucleotides read TGTGCCAGCAGCTTAGAGTACGGGGGGAACTACGAGCAGTACTTC.

Here the CDR3 reads CATSARETQYF. CDR3 in DNA: TGTGCCACCAGTGCGAGGGAGACCCAGTACTTC. The V gene is TRBV24-1, the J gene TRBJ2-5; D call uncertain. Trimming shortened V by 5 bases and J by 5 bases, and 5 bases separated the two germline ends. CDR1 is KGHDR, CDR2 SFDVKD, per germline. CDR3 length: 11 residues.

This clone was detected once. This rearrangement joins TRBV5-5 to TRBJ1-1; possibly TRBD1 for D (6 bases). The CDR3 totals 14 residues. CDR1 SGHKS and CDR2 YYEKEE come from the germline V gene (reference sequence). Trimming removed 0 bases at V and 1 base at J, with 7 bases between. The CDR3 sequence: CASSLEGQNTEAFF. CDR3 coding DNA: TGTGCCAGCAGCTTGGAGGGACAGAACACTGAAGCTTTCTTT.

V and J are TRBV7-8 and TRBJ2-1; 12 bases agree with TRBD2. The CDR3 loop spans 17 amino acids. With 5 bases clipped from V and 4 bases from J, the junction kept 9 bases outside the gene matches. CDR1 and CDR2 (germline): SGHVS, FQNEAQ. The chain's CDR3 is CASSPRASGGGYNEQFF. CDR3 bases: TGTGCCAGCAGCCCCCGCGCTAGCGGGGGGGGATACAATGAGCAGTTCTTC.

This clone was counted a few times. The chain links TRBV6-5 to TRBJ2-2; 7 bases fit TRBD1. This CDR3 region has 15 residues. Germline assignment: CDR1 MNHEY and CDR2 SVGAGI. V was clipped by 7 bases and J by 12 bases; unmatched bases: 17. The CDR3 nucleotides are TGTGCCAGCAAACGAAAAGGGGACAGCCCCGGCCAGCTGTTTTTT. Encoded protein: CASKRKGDSPGQLFF.

This chain's CDR3 is CASSLEQGTYNEQFF. The CDR3 DNA sequence: TGCGCCAGCAGCTTGGAACAGGGGACCTACAATGAGCAGTTCTTC. J is TRBJ2-1 and V is TRBV5-1; 7 bases match TRBD1. There are 15 residues in the CDR3. The V gene's germline CDR1 is SGHRS and CDR2 YFSETQ. V was pared by 0 bases and J by 2 bases, with 2 bases of the junction left unmatched.

The rearrangement joins TRBV4-3 to TRBJ1-2; D may be TRBD1 (6 bases). Trimming took 3 bases from V and 6 from J, leaving 23 bases between them. Germline V gene sequence: CDR1 LGHNA, CDR2 YSLEER. The CDR3 runs 17 residues. The CDR3 sequence is CASSQTLRDIEQNGYTF. As DNA, the CDR3 is TGCGCCAGCAGCCAGACTCTTCGGGACATTGAACAGAATGGCTACACCTTC.

CDR3 in amino acids: CASTEVRDTEAFF. The CDR3 DNA sequence: TGTGCCAGCACCGAAGTCAGGGACACTGAAGCTTTCTTT. J is TRBJ1-1 and V is TRBV28; TRBD1 might be the D (5 bases). This CDR3 spans 13 amino acids. Germline V gene lookup returns CDR1 MDHEN and CDR2 SYDVKM. Deletions cut 7 bases from V and 3 bases from J, with 12 bases between.

This clone was counted a few times. The chain combines TRBV11-2 with TRBJ2-5, with a weak D call TRBD2 (6 bases). This CDR3 is 15 amino acids long. V dropped 5 bases and J dropped 1 base, with 14 bases sitting between them. In germline, CDR1 is SGHAT, CDR2 FQNNGV. The CDR3 nucleotides are TGTGCCAGCAGCAACAACCAGGGAGGCCAAGAGACCCAGTACTTC. Translation gives CASSNNQGGQETQYF.

The V and J genes are TRBV5-1 and TRBJ2-1; the D is unclear. V lost 2 bases and J lost 0, with 12 bases in between. Germline loops: CDR1 SGHRS, CDR2 YFSETQ. CDR3 length equals 16 residues. The CDR3 bases are TGCGCCAGCAGCTTACCGCGGAGCAGCTCCTACAATGAGCAGTTCTTC. Its protein product is CASSLPRSSSYNEQFF.

The chain carries TRBV29-1 and TRBJ2-5; D unclear. CDR3 length: 10 amino acids. V lost 4 bases, J lost 3 bases, and 3 bases lay in between. Germline V lookup: CDR1 SQVTM, CDR2 ANQGSEA. The DNA of the CDR3 is TGCAGCGTTGGAGAAGAGACCCAGTACTTC. Translated: CSVGEETQYF.

As regards this clone: The CDR3 does not close with the conserved phenylalanine or tryptophan, likely indicating a read error. No DNA is shown, since the ends of the CDR3 on it are uncertain; the CDR3 is the one TCRdb lists. The chain recombines TRBV7-9 with TRBJ2-7; the table's D call of TRBD2 was not tested on the DNA. Germline V gene lookup returns CDR1 SEHNR and CDR2 FQNEAQ (reference sequence). The CDR3 numbers 11 amino acids, ends counted. This chain's CDR3 is CASSLGDSLII.

This rearrangement joins TRBV11-1 to TRBJ2-7; 8 nucleotides match TRBD1. Unmatched junction bases numbered 2, after V lost 5 bases and J lost 5 bases. This CDR3 is 12 amino acids long. Germline CDR1 SGHAT, CDR2 FQDESV (reference sequence). The CDR3 bases are TGTGCCAGCAGCCCCAGGGGGCACGAGCAGTACTTC. Translation gives CASSPRGHEQYF.

The chain is built from TRBV6-5 and TRBJ1-2; 7 bases align to TRBD1. Looked up from germline, CDR1 is MNHEY and CDR2 is SVGAGI. V dropped 6 bases and J dropped 2; count of bases not matched to a gene: 3. This CDR3 spans 13 amino acids. The CDR3 protein is CASSRQGNYGYTF. The CDR3 coding sequence is TGTGCCAGCAGCAGACAGGGCAACTATGGCTACACCTTC.

V usage is TRBV7-8 and J usage is TRBJ2-1, with 9 positions matching TRBD1. The CDR3 has 16 residues. Looked up from germline, CDR1 is SGHVS and CDR2 is FQNEAQ. The ends lost 2 bases at V and 7 bases at J; junction bases unmatched: 9. The CDR3 DNA reads as TGTGCCAGCAGCTTAACCGGGACAGGGAGGTGGAATGAGCAGTTCTTC. Translated: CASSLTGTGRWNEQFF.

The chain is built from TRBV3-1 (or the pseudogene TRBV3-2) and TRBJ1-1; 7 nucleotides line up with TRBD1. Germline loops: CDR1 LGHDT, CDR2 YNNKEL (reference sequence). The length of the CDR3 is 15 residues. Losses at the gene ends were 6 bases for V and 0 bases for J; bases not matched to a gene: 7. DNA of the CDR3: TGTGCCAGCAGGGGGGGACAGCAAATGAACACTGAAGCTTTCTTT. Its translation is CASRGGQQMNTEAFF.

This chain links TRBV4-3 with TRBJ1-2, with D perhaps TRBD1 (6 bases). Germline CDR1 and CDR2: LGHNA and YSLEER. The V end lost 3 bases, the J end lost 8 bases, and 13 bases lay between the germline ends. The CDR3 consists of 13 residues. CDR3 in amino acids: CASSQAGDHGYTF. The CDR3 DNA sequence: TGCGCCAGCAGCCAGGCAGGGGATCACGGCTACACCTTC.

This sequence joins TRBV4-3 and TRBJ2-2, with 7 bases fitting TRBD1. V trimming: 0 bases; J trimming: 4 bases; junction bases outside the gene matches: 5. The CDR3 contains 16 residues. CDR1 LGHNA and CDR2 YSLEER come from the germline V gene. For the CDR3, the DNA is TGCGCCAGCAGCCAAGATCGAGCAGGGGGCACCGGGGAGCTGTTTTTT. This gives the protein CASSQDRAGGTGELFF.

This chain links TRBV27 with TRBJ2-1; 8 bases line up with TRBD2. Germline V gene sequence: CDR1 MNHEY, CDR2 SMNVEV (reference sequence). Trimming cost V 3 bases and J 2 bases; bases outside gene matches: 6. The CDR3 has 16 residues. DNA for the CDR3: TGTGCCAGCAGTTTGACCCCCGGGGGGGCCTACAATGAGCAGTTCTTC. Translation gives CASSLTPGGAYNEQFF.

V usage is TRBV6-2 or TRBV6-3 and J usage is TRBJ1-1; D call uncertain. Germline values: CDR1 MNHEY, CDR2 SVGEGT. The CDR3 loop spans 13 amino acids. The V end lost 1 base, the J end lost 1 base, and 4 bases lay between the germline ends. CDR3 nucleotides: TGTGCCAGCAGTTACTTACAGAACACTGAAGCTTTCTTT. It codes for CASSYLQNTEAFF.

The chain combines TRBV6-1 with TRBJ1-5; TRBD1 is a possible D gene (5 bases). Germline V gives CDR1 MNHNS, CDR2 SASEGT. The CDR3 is 15 amino acids. Between the trimmed V and J ends, which lost 5 bases and 5 bases, there was a span of 16 bases. The CDR3 loop reads CASSSLQASDQPQHF. CDR3 DNA: TGTGCCAGCAGTTCTCTACAGGCATCGGATCAGCCCCAGCATTTT.